The entry that follows covers one TCR beta chain sequence. The sample belongs to a study of T cells in localized non-small cell lung cancer. The CDR3 length is 16 residues. The ends lost 1 base at V and 1 base at J; junction bases unmatched: 3. Per the germline V gene, CDR1 is SGDLS and CDR2 is YYNGEE. Profiled with immunoSEQ multiplex PCR; TCRdb holds only in-frame clones, not every one. Here the sample spans some 13,000 clones, roughly 86% being singletons. This specimen consisted of peripheral blood, obtained before any cancer treatment. The chain links TRBV9 to TRBJ2-2; 8 bases are shared with TRBD1. This sequence was found in a male donor at least 60 years old with stage III lung adenocarcinoma. CDR3 sequence: CASSVRGTGNTGELFF. The CDR3 DNA follows: TGTGCCAGCAGCGTAAGGGGGACAGGGAACACCGGGGAGCTGTTTTTT.